The TCR beta chain under discussion was sequenced for a study of Ad26.COV2.S vaccination and SARS-CoV-2 variants. Study overall: Donor was assigned to the Ad26.COV2.S arm of trial COV1001.

General study findings and limits: The authors reported substantial breadth in spike-specific CD8+ and CD4+ T cell responses after vaccination.

This CDR3 contains 13 residues. Trimming removed 1 base at V and 0 bases at J, with 6 bases between. The germline V gene has CDR1 GTSNPN and CDR2 SVGIG (reference sequence). TCRdb's copy holds only in-frame clones and misses some; the assay was immunoSEQ multiplex PCR. The table includes about 480,000 clones, roughly 89% detected once. Notes on this clone: Its specificity is unknown.

The sample's treatment: roughly 19 received Ad26.COV2.S at low or high dose, single or two shots; 5 received placebo; per-sample allocation not given. The samples date from day 63 after the first vaccine or placebo injection. The individual, an adult aged 18-55 years, was a donor in Boston. As its vector, the vaccine had Ad26, which expressed Wuhan-strain SARS-CoV-2 spike. Material: peripheral blood, obtained in a trial of Ad26.COV2.S vaccine versus placebo. The TCR was taken from a person aged 18-65 years who received the Ad26.COV2.S COVID-19 vaccine or a placebo. V usage is TRBV30 and J usage is TRBJ1-2; D remains ambiguous. Written as DNA, the CDR3 is TGTGCCTGGAGTGCGGGAACTAACTATGGCTACACCTTC. It is translated as CAWSAGTNYGYTF.